This entry lists 18 T cell receptor beta chains sequenced from one sample in a study of T cells in Graves' hyperthyroidism and ophthalmopathy. Amplified TCR beta CDR3 regions came from RNA transcripts. The TCR CDR3 first-round RT-PCR relied on the HTBI primer set. TCRdb used MiXCR to reprocess the multiplex PCR reads, holding one entry per CDR3 protein. The sample holds 400,000 to 600,000 distinct CDR3 sequences; 20% are singletons and the top ten take less than 30%. The sequencing sample was made of blood. The receptor source for this set is a man younger than 35 with Graves' hyperthyroidism.

This clonotype was detected ten times or more. The chain carries TRBV4-1 and TRBJ1-2; D not certain. V gave up 5 bases and J gave up 2 bases, with 9 bases separating them. This CDR3 spans 13 amino acids. Germline V lookup: CDR1 MGHRA, CDR2 YSYEKL. CDR3 loop: CASSRDLNYGYTF. CDR3 in DNA: TGCGCCAGCAGCAGGGATCTAAACTATGGCTACACCTTC.

The rearrangement links TRBV6-2 or TRBV6-3 to TRBJ2-7, with D possibly matching TRBD2 (5 bases). The CDR3 covers 15 residues. Trimming removed 7 bases from V and 2 bases from J, with 18 bases in between. Germline CDR1 is MNHEY and CDR2 is SVGEGT. In DNA, the CDR3 is TGTGCCAGCACCGACGCGGGCGGAGGCCCCTACGAGCAGTACTTC. Its protein is CASTDAGGGPYEQYF.

The genes are TRBV14 and TRBJ2-5, with 7 bases that match TRBD2. V lost 2 bases, J lost 3 bases, and 9 bases stayed unmatched. There are 16 residues in the CDR3. Per the germline V gene, CDR1 is SGHDN and CDR2 is FVKESK. CDR3 loop: CASSQKKGLLEETQYF. The CDR3 coding sequence is TGTGCCAGCAGCCAAAAAAAGGGACTACTTGAAGAGACCCAGTACTTC.

This clonotype was counted at least ten times. This chain connects TRBV27 to TRBJ2-7, with D perhaps TRBD1 (6 bases). CDR1 is MNHEY and CDR2 is SMNVEV in the germline V gene (reference sequence). The V end lost 6 bases, the J end lost 3 bases, and 12 bases lay between the germline ends. The CDR3 loop spans 13 amino acids. CDR3 residues: CASSWTVNYEQYF. For the CDR3, the DNA is TGTGCCAGCAGCTGGACAGTGAACTACGAGCAGTACTTC.

A note on this clonotype: Since a much larger clone is just one base distant, this may be a read error. Given the absence of the conserved phenylalanine or tryptophan at the CDR3 end, a read error is likely. The rearrangement uses TRBV5-1 and TRBJ2-2; D perhaps matches TRBD2 (6 bases). The CDR3 runs to 17 residues. Trimming removed 5 bases at V and 6 bases at J, with 23 bases between. CDR1 SGHRS and CDR2 YFSETQ come from the germline V gene. CDR3 residues: CASRPGTPGEGAGELFL. The CDR3 DNA reads as TGCGCCAGCAGACCTGGGACTCCGGGGGAAGGGGCCGGGGAGCTGTTTTTG.

Points on this clonotype: A much larger clone sits a single nucleotide away, making a read error possible. This sequence joins TRBV20-1 and TRBJ1-5; no clear D. Germline V gene sequence: CDR1 DFQATT, CDR2 SNEGSKA (reference sequence). The CDR3 extends over 13 amino acids. The CDR3 bases are TGCAGTGCCCCATTACATAGCAATCAGCCCCTGCATTTT. Protein product: CSAPLHSNQPLHF.

On this clonotype itself: A much larger clone differs by one base, so this may be a read error. This chain uses TRBV5-1 with TRBJ2-5, with TRBD2 matching over 9 bases. The germline gives CDR1 SGHRS, CDR2 YFSETQ. This CDR3 is 16 amino acids long. CDR3 bases: TGCGCCAGCGGCTTGGTAGTAGCGGGGGACCAAGAGACCCAGTACTTC. Amino acid sequence: CASGLVVAGDQETQYF.

This clonotype was recorded at least ten times. The chain joins TRBV20-1 to TRBJ1-1; D ambiguous. The CDR3 length is 13 residues. V was pared by 6 bases and J by 0 bases, with 11 bases between. Germline V gene data show CDR1 as DFQATT and CDR2 as SNEGSKA (reference sequence). CDR3 amino acids: CSALLGMNTEAFF. The CDR3 DNA is TGCAGTGCCCTATTGGGGATGAACACTGAAGCTTTCTTT.

The sample holds one count of this clonotype. Mismatch with germline at one junction end may stem from a read error. This rearrangement joins TRBV12-3 or TRBV12-4 to TRBJ2-7, with TRBD2 identical over 8 bases. The CDR3 extends over 13 amino acids. The CDR3 DNA follows: TGTGCCGGCGCCCAGGGACTAGTTTACGAGCGGTACTTC. Translating it yields CAGAQGLVYERYF.

The J gene is TRBJ1-1, the V gene TRBV3-1, with D possibly TRBD1 on 5 matching bases. The CDR3 sequence is 14 residues long. CDR1 and CDR2 from the germline V gene are LGHDT and YNNKEL (reference sequence). The ends were cut back, 2 bases at V and 1 base at J, with 8 bases in the middle. The CDR3 DNA reads as TGTGCCAGCAGCCAACTGACAGAGAACACTGAAGCTTTCTTT. Its protein product is CASSQLTENTEAFF.

The rearrangement joins TRBV28 to TRBJ1-2; 9 bases align to TRBD1. CDR3 length equals 16 residues. Looked up from germline, CDR1 is MDHEN and CDR2 is SYDVKM. V gave up 6 bases and J gave up 7 bases; unmatched junction bases: 15. The CDR3: CASSDGPGQGYRGYTF. CDR3 nucleotide sequence: TGTGCCAGCAGCGATGGGCCGGGACAGGGTTATCGTGGCTACACCTTC.

This sequence joins TRBV28 and TRBJ2-7; a possible D gene is TRBD1 (6 bases). Germline V gives CDR1 MDHEN, CDR2 SYDVKM. The CDR3 covers 16 residues. The V and J ends lost 1 base and 1 base respectively, with 14 bases between them. CDR3 DNA: TGTGCCAGCAGTTTATTAATGAGGGGGAAATCCTACGAGCAGTACTTC. Protein sequence: CASSLLMRGKSYEQYF.

This clonotype has only one observation. The chain employs TRBV20-1 and TRBJ1-6; 7 nucleotides match TRBD1. With 3 bases clipped from V and 7 bases from J, the junction kept 6 bases outside the gene matches. Germline V gene sequence: CDR1 DFQATT, CDR2 SNEGSKA (reference sequence). The CDR3 loop spans 14 amino acids. For the CDR3, the DNA is TGCAGTGCTAGTTGGTCCAGGGGGAATTCACCCCTCCACTTT. This codes for CSASWSRGNSPLHF.

Turning to this clonotype: A much larger clone lies one base from this, so it may be a read error. This chain links TRBV19 with TRBJ1-1; possibly TRBD1 for D (5 bases). CDR3 length: 10 residues. Germline-derived CDR1 and CDR2 are LNHDA and SQIVND (reference sequence). This CDR3 is CASAGGEACF. The CDR3 DNA is TGTGCCAGTGCCGGGGGTGAAGCTTGCTTT.

In this sample, this clonotype turned up many times. The chain uses TRBV14 and TRBJ1-1; D gene unclear. CDR1 is SGHDN and CDR2 is FVKESK in the germline V gene. The CDR3 has 14 amino acids. V gave up 1 base and J gave up 1 base, with 7 bases separating them. The CDR3 nucleotides read TGTGCCAGCAGCCAAGTTTGGGGGAACACTGAAGCTTTCTTT. This translates into CASSQVWGNTEAFF.

This clonotype showed up many times. The V and J genes are TRBV6-1 and TRBJ2-7; D is uncertain. Germline lookup yields CDR1 MNHNS and CDR2 SASEGT. Trimming removed 5 bases from V and 0 bases from J, with 14 bases in between. The CDR3 covers 15 residues. CDR3 sequence: CASSPQGTRSYEQYF. The DNA of the CDR3 is TGTGCCAGCAGTCCCCAAGGAACTCGCTCCTACGAGCAGTACTTC.

The table lists this clonotype with many counts. V usage is TRBV28 and J usage is TRBJ1-1, with 11 bases lining up with TRBD1. Germline loops: CDR1 MDHEN, CDR2 SYDVKM. CDR3 length equals 15 residues. Losses at the gene ends were 6 bases for V and 6 bases for J; bases not matched to a gene: 9. DNA of the CDR3: TGTGCCAGCAGAGGACAGGGGGCGCGCAGTCCTGAAGCTTTCTTT. It yields the protein CASRGQGARSPEAFF.

This clonotype showed up many times. For the CDR3, the DNA is TGTGCCTGGAGTGTACTTCGTAACTATGGCTACACCTTC. This gives the protein CAWSVLRNYGYTF. J is TRBJ1-2 and V is TRBV30; D unresolved. CDR1 GTSNPN and CDR2 SVGIG come from the germline V gene (reference sequence). This CDR3 region has 13 residues. Trimming cost V 0 bases and J 1 base, with 6 bases left between them.